One and the same sample provided the 24 T cell receptor beta chains below, sequenced in a study of glioma-infiltrating T cells. Using RNA template, CDR3s of TCR alpha and beta were amplified with iRepertoire arm-PCR. TCRdb processed the multiplex PCR reads anew with MiXCR; each CDR3 protein has one entry. The sample lists around 90,000 distinct CDR3 sequences, roughly 40% occurring once. The sequencing input was glioma tissue, nonneoplastic brain tissue, or PBMCs (not recorded which). All receptors come from a human donor with low-grade glioma or glioblastoma, undergoing nonglioma brain surgery, or in good health (not recorded which).

As for this clonotype: One junction end does not reproduce the germline sequence, and a read error may be involved. V and J are TRBV9 and TRBJ1-3, with unresolved D. The CDR3 runs to 14 residues. Germline V gene data show CDR1 as SGDLS and CDR2 as YYNGEE. DNA for the CDR3: TGTACCAGCAGCGGCGGAGGTGGGGGAAACACCATATATTTT. Translated, it gives CTSSGGGGGNTIYF.

The CDR3 sequence: CARGQGEDQPQHF. Written as DNA, the CDR3 is TGTGCCAGGGGACAGGGGGAGGATCAGCCCCAGCATTTT. This rearrangement joins TRBV2 to TRBJ1-5; 11 nucleotides agree with TRBD1. Trimming cost V 9 bases and J 5 bases; bases outside gene matches: 3. Germline V gene data show CDR1 as SNHLY and CDR2 as FYNNEI. CDR3 length equals 13 residues.

This clonotype occurred once. A much bigger clone sits one base away, suggesting this may be a read error. The chain carries TRBV7-9 and TRBJ1-2, with a possible D match to TRBD1 (5 bases). V gave up 5 bases and J gave up 7 bases, with 17 bases separating them. This CDR3 comprises 14 residues. Per the germline V gene, CDR1 is SEHNR and CDR2 is FQNEAQ (reference sequence). CDR3 nucleotide sequence: TGTGCCAGCAGCCTCCCCGGGACGCAGTGTGGCTACACCTTC. This translates into CASSLPGTQCGYTF.

The gene calls are TRBV29-1 and TRBJ2-7, with 10 nucleotides matching TRBD1. The V gene's germline CDR1 is SQVTM and CDR2 ANQGSEA. The CDR3 totals 14 residues. Unmatched junction bases numbered 3, after V lost 4 bases and J lost 0 bases. The CDR3 protein is CSVATGGGSYEQYF. The CDR3 DNA follows: TGCAGCGTTGCGACAGGGGGCGGCTCCTACGAGCAGTACTTC.

About this clonotype: The germline gene is not matched at one end of the junction; a read error may be the cause. The V call is TRBV6-1, the J call TRBJ2-7; D is uncertain. The CDR3 covers 13 residues. The germline CDR1 and CDR2 sequences are MNHNS and SASEGT. CDR3: CASSVGCAYEQYF. CDR3 bases: TGTGCAAGCAGCGTGGGATGTGCCTACGAGCAGTACTTC.

Concerning this clonotype: The junction and the germline gene differ at one end; a read error may be behind it. The chain carries TRBV14 and TRBJ1-6; D gene ambiguous. This CDR3 is 14 amino acids long. Germline V lookup: CDR1 SGHDN, CDR2 FVKESK. DNA for the CDR3: TGTGCCGGCAGCCTAGGAAGAGAAAATTCACCCCTCCACTTT. This gives the protein CAGSLGRENSPLHF.

This clonotype was observed at least ten times. The chain has TRBV6-1 and TRBJ2-1; 8 bases agree with TRBD2. This CDR3 has 15 amino acids. Germline lookup yields CDR1 MNHNS and CDR2 SASEGT. The junction had 13 bases not matched to a gene; V was cut back by 6 bases and J by 9 bases. CDR3 coding DNA: TGTGCCAGCAGCCAAATTAGCGGGGCGGGGAGTGAGCAGTTCTTC. This sequence encodes CASSQISGAGSEQFF.

This clonotype was counted many times. The V gene is TRBV28, the J gene TRBJ1-5, with D possibly being TRBD1 (6 bases). V lost 7 bases and J lost 6, with 10 bases in between. The length of the CDR3 is 12 residues. Per germline, CDR1 MDHEN and CDR2 SYDVKM. The CDR3 is CASNRGSQPQHF. The CDR3 nucleotides are TGTGCCAGCAATAGGGGGAGTCAGCCCCAGCATTTT.

On this clonotype: This could be a read error, since a much larger clone is one nucleotide away. V is TRBV2 and J is TRBJ2-1; no reliable D call. The length of the CDR3 is 10 residues. V shed 5 bases and J shed 10 bases, with 6 bases lying between them. Germline assignment: CDR1 SNHLY and CDR2 FYNNEI. The CDR3 sequence is CASSIYEQFF. The CDR3 DNA sequence: TGTGCCAGCAGTATCTACGAGCAGTTCTTC.

Ten or more counts support this clonotype. The CDR3 nucleotides read TGTGCCAGCAGCCGGGACGGAACCTACGAGCAGTACTTC. Its translation: CASSRDGTYEQYF. The chain carries TRBV25-1 and TRBJ2-7; D tentatively fits TRBD1 or TRBD2 (5 bases each). Per germline, CDR1 MGHDK and CDR2 SYGVNS. Between the trimmed V and J ends, which lost 6 bases and 2 bases, there was a span of 11 bases. The CDR3 consists of 13 residues.

In its sample, this clonotype was seen once. This rearrangement joins TRBV19 to TRBJ1-1; D not resolved. Germline V gives CDR1 LNHDA, CDR2 SQIVND (reference sequence). The CDR3 sequence is 13 residues long. DNA of the CDR3: TGTGGCATTAGTATCACAGCCAACACTGAAGCTTTCTTT. Its protein product is CGISITANTEAFF.

Turning to this clonotype: This clone may be a read error of a much larger clone one base away. This sequence joins TRBV14 and TRBJ1-1; 7 positions agree with TRBD1. The length of the CDR3 is 18 residues. Germline V gene lookup returns CDR1 SGHDN and CDR2 FVKESK. The CDR3 DNA is TGTGCCAGCAGCCAAGGCAGGACAGGACAAAATGAGAACACTAAAGCTTTCTTT. It is translated as CASSQGRTGQNENTKAFF.

In this sample, this clonotype turned up many times. This chain links TRBV5-1 with TRBJ2-4, with TRBD2 as a possible D gene (6 bases). CDR1 SGHRS and CDR2 YFSETQ come from the germline V gene. The germline V and J ends were trimmed by 1 base and 6 bases, with 11 bases remaining between them. The CDR3 contains 14 residues. CDR3 residues: CASSLRDGGNIQYF. In DNA, the CDR3 is TGCGCCAGCAGCTTGAGGGACGGGGGAAACATTCAGTACTTC.

About this clonotype: Being one base from a much bigger clone, this may be a read error. This chain links TRBV5-1 with TRBJ2-5; D gene ambiguous. Germline V gene data show CDR1 as SGHRS and CDR2 as YFSETQ. The CDR3 runs to 12 residues. CDR3 DNA: TGCGCCAGCAACTTGGTCCCAGAGACCCAGTACTTC. Its translation is CASNLVPETQYF.

This clonotype was counted at least ten times. This chain joins TRBV3-1 and TRBJ2-7; D gene ambiguous. Trimming left V 2 bases short and J 5 bases short, with 10 bases between. This CDR3 contains 13 residues. Germline V gene sequence: CDR1 LGHDT, CDR2 YNNKEL (reference sequence). The CDR3 DNA is TGTGCCAGCAGCCAAATAGGGATCCACGAGCAGTACTTC. Encoded protein: CASSQIGIHEQYF.

This clonotype was picked up many times. The rearrangement links TRBV6-1 to TRBJ2-7; 7 positions agree with TRBD1. V dropped 6 bases and J dropped 1; count of bases not matched to a gene: 9. Per germline, CDR1 MNHNS and CDR2 SASEGT. The CDR3 contains 15 residues. Written as DNA, the CDR3 is TGTGCCAGCAGCCCTGACAGGGCGAGATCCTACGAGCAGTACTTC. Residues: CASSPDRARSYEQYF.

There are many counts of this clonotype. The genes are TRBV11-2 and TRBJ2-3; tentatively, D is TRBD2 (5 bases). The V gene lost 6 bases and the J gene lost 2 bases, with 12 bases spanning the gap. CDR1 SGHAT and CDR2 FQNNGV come from the germline V gene. The CDR3 runs 14 residues. The CDR3 DNA reads as TGTGCCAGCAGAATGGACTCGCACACAGATACGCAGTATTTT. Protein: CASRMDSHTDTQYF.

About this clonotype itself: Compared with germline, one end of the junction differs, possibly owing to a read error. The V and J genes are TRBV6-5 and TRBJ1-1; D is unclear. Germline assignment: CDR1 MNHEY and CDR2 SVGAGI. There are 15 residues in the CDR3. Here the CDR3 reads CARSYSQLQNTEAFF. CDR3 in DNA: TGTGCCAGGAGTTACTCCCAACTACAGAACACTGAAGCTTTCTTT.

This clonotype was picked up many times. The chain combines TRBV9 with TRBJ2-1; D is ambiguous. Germline V lookup: CDR1 SGDLS, CDR2 YYNGEE. The germline V and J ends were trimmed by 0 bases and 4 bases, with 14 bases remaining between them. The CDR3 consists of 16 residues. CDR3 protein: CASSVDPGSFYNEQFF. CDR3 nucleotide sequence: TGTGCCAGCAGCGTAGACCCGGGTTCCTTTTACAATGAGCAGTTCTTC.

Comment on this clonotype: Mismatch with germline at one junction end may stem from a read error. V and J are TRBV6-1 and TRBJ2-6; 10 nucleotides align to TRBD1. The CDR3 totals 16 residues. Germline V gives CDR1 MNHNS, CDR2 SASEGT. In nucleotides, the CDR3 is TGTGCCGGCAGCCGGGACAGGGGATCGGGGGGCAACGTCCTGACTTTC. Amino acids: CAGSRDRGSGGNVLTF.

With regard to this clonotype: This is likely a read error, given that the CDR3 carries no conserved phenylalanine or tryptophan at its end. CDR3 DNA sequence: TGTGCCAGCTCTACGACAAGGTCGTATAATTCACCCCTCCACTCT. Its protein product is CASSTTRSYNSPLHS. The V call is TRBV18, the J call TRBJ1-6, with unresolved D. Germline V gene sequence: CDR1 KGHSH, CDR2 LQKENI. Trimming removed 6 bases at V and 4 bases at J, with 13 bases between. CDR3 length: 15 residues.

This clonotype was recorded many times. This sequence joins TRBV5-1 and TRBJ2-1, with 8 bases fitting TRBD2. The junction had 3 bases not matched to a gene; V was cut back by 7 bases and J by 0 bases. The CDR3 length is 14 residues. Germline-derived CDR1 and CDR2 are SGHRS and YFSETQ. The CDR3: CASRGGASYNEQFF. In nucleotides, the CDR3 is TGCGCCAGCCGGGGGGGAGCCTCCTACAATGAGCAGTTCTTC.

Worth noting for this clonotype: A read error may explain this, as a much larger clone is one base away. The conserved closing phenylalanine or tryptophan is absent in this CDR3, likely reflecting a read error. The DNA is left out, because the CDR3 cannot be placed on it with certainty; the CDR3 is given as TCRdb lists it. This chain connects TRBV4-2 to TRBJ2-1; whether TRBD2, the table's D call, matches the DNA was not checked. Germline lookup yields CDR1 LGHNA and CDR2 YNFKEQ. The CDR3 sequence runs 15 residues, both termini included. The CDR3 protein is CASSRSTSGGNERFL.

In this sample, this clonotype turned up many times. CDR3 bases: TGTGCCAGCAGCCAAGTTATGGCGGTCTCCTACAATGAGCAGTTCTTC. It is translated as CASSQVMAVSYNEQFF. This rearrangement joins TRBV3-1 to TRBJ2-1; D is undetermined. V shed 1 base and J shed 0 bases, with 10 bases lying between them. This CDR3 has 16 amino acids. The germline gives CDR1 LGHDT, CDR2 YNNKEL (reference sequence).